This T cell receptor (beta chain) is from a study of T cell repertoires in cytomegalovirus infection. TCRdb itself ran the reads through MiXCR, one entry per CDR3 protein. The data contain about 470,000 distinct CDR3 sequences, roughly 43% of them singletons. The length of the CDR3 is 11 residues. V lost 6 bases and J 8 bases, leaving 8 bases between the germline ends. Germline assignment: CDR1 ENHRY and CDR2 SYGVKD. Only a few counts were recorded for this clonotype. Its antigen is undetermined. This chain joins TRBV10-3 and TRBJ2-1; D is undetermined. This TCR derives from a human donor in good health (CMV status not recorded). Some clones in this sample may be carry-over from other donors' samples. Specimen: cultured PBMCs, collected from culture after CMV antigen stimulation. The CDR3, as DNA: TGTGCCATCAGAAAAGAGGATGAGCAGTTCTTC. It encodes CAIRKEDEQFF.